This entry concerns a single T cell receptor beta chain. This clonotype was counted many times. The specificity of this receptor is unknown. The sample holds no much larger clone one base away, and base qualities are not on file. This entry comes from a study of CD8 T cells in ankylosing spondylitis (TCRdb year 2017). Turning to the overall study: T cell receptor beta repertoires were profiled in healthy donors and ankylosing spondylitis patients so that disease-linked TCR variants could be found. The full study cohort comprised 20 to 30 ankylosing spondylitis patients and 110 or so healthy donors. Samples of peripheral blood were taken, and for ankylosing spondylitis patients, synovial fluid was collected as well. General conclusions and limits of the study: According to the report, matched synovial fluid samples from ankylosing spondylitis patients were significantly enriched for the disease-linked clones. Some of the motif variants had been reported before in the synovial fluid and blood of reactive arthritis patients, a finding that suggests common disease-initiation mechanisms. A CD8+ phenotype was shown by the disease-linked clones, which were found at relatively low frequencies in peripheral blood. Blood from ankylosing spondylitis patients appeared to be characterized by a TCR beta motif made up of under ten highly homologous amino acid variants.

Data came from an Illumina HiSeq 2500. Quantitative 5'-RACE with molecular barcodes was used to prepare TCR beta libraries. Per the source publication's procedure: Disease-linked TCR variants were identified with a new computational method built on a probabilistic model of VDJ rearrangement. TCRdb reanalyzed the raw reads on its own, using fastp at Q25 for trimming and MiXCR for clone calling, and kept in-frame beta chains. Rows matching on CDR3 protein sequence are summarized as one entry with the most common DNA and genes. V and J calls and clone size were set by TCRdb, not the authors. This sample lists more than 200,000 distinct CDR3 sequences; under 30% were detected once. The ten biggest clones cover around 0.58% of the sample. Clipping removes 8 bases from V and 3 bases from J, with 3 as the unmatched junction base count. The CDR3 holds 14 amino acids from the cysteine to the phenylalanine. The read is trimmed to its CDR3 DNA, 42 bases read in frame from base 1.

This sequence was found in a male donor with ankylosing spondylitis or in good health (not recorded which). The sequencing sample was made of blood, either unsorted or a sorted T cell fraction (not recorded which). The chain is assembled from TRBV12-3 or TRBV12-4 and TRBJ1-5, with 11 junctional bases fitting TRBD1. The DNA sequence follows: TGTGCCAGCGGGACAGGGGGTAACAATCAGCCCCAGCATTTT. Its amino acids are CASGTGGNNQPQHF.